The rows below give T cell receptor beta chains drawn from one sample of a study of response to subunit inactivated influenza vaccine. MiXCR was run by TCRdb on the RT-PCR reads, yielding one entry per CDR3 protein. Among about half a million distinct CDR3 sequences listed, about 7.6% were seen once. This specimen was PBMCs from blood, taken about 24 months after vaccination. The receptors here all came from a man aged 45 to 75 who received an inactivated influenza vaccine. Both conserved end residues are part of each CDR3. D genes are given only for firm matches. Expanded clones get a size class; other rows say once, few or many, or leave the size out.

few TRBJ2-5 TRBD2 TRBV6-4 CASRTLAGGQETQYF TGTGCCTCCCGGACTCTAGCGGGAGGGCAAGAGACCCAGTACTTC
few TRBJ1-2 . TRBV14 CASSQVGAGDGYTF TGTGCCAGCAGCCAAGTCGGCGCTGGCGATGGCTACACCTTC
. TRBJ2-3 TRBD2 TRBV5-6 CASSLNLAGVTDTQYF TGTGCCAGCAGCTTAAACCTAGCGGGAGTTACAGATACGCAGTATTTT
few TRBJ2-5 . TRBV12-3/TRBV12-4 CASSFPPPVTQYF TGTGCCAGCAGTTTTCCCCCTCCGGTGACCCAGTACTTC
many TRBJ1-1 . TRBV20-1 CSARDSRGVGSTEAFF TGCAGTGCTAGAGATAGCAGGGGCGTAGGTAGCACTGAAGCTTTCTTT
. TRBJ1-3 . TRBV18 CASSPIDIASGNTIYF TGTGCCAGCTCACCTATCGACATCGCCTCTGGAAACACCATATATTTT
many TRBJ2-3 TRBD2 TRBV18 CASSPPGLASTDTQYF TGTGCCAGCTCACCTCCGGGACTAGCGTCCACAGATACGCAGTATTTT
. TRBJ1-4 . TRBV5-1 CASSLEPGTRNEKLFF TGCGCCAGCAGCTTGGAGCCCGGGACCAGGAATGAAAAACTGTTTTTT
few TRBJ1-2 . TRBV5-1 CASSFGRQNGYTF TGCGCCAGCAGCTTTGGGAGACAGAATGGCTACACCTTC
few TRBJ2-3 . TRBV7-2 CASSPPPGDTQYF TGTGCCAGCAGCCCCCCCCCGGGGGATACGCAGTATTTT
many TRBJ2-1 . TRBV3-1 CASSQARAIEQFF TGTGCCAGCAGCCAAGCCCGCGCTATTGAGCAGTTCTTC
many TRBJ2-1 . TRBV6-2/TRBV6-3 CASSPWGNEQFF TGTGCCAGCAGCCCGTGGGGGAATGAGCAGTTCTTC
few TRBJ2-7 . TRBV5-5 CASSLEGRFNYYEQYF TGTGCCAGCAGCTTGGAAGGCAGGTTTAATTATTACGAGCAGTACTTC
few TRBJ2-7 . TRBV5-6 CASSLIADEQYF TGTGCCAGCAGCTTGATAGCCGACGAGCAGTACTTC
few TRBJ2-5 TRBD1 TRBV20-1 CSAGQGWETQYF TGCAGTGCTGGACAGGGATGGGAGACCCAGTACTTC
. TRBJ1-4 TRBD1 TRBV5-1 CASSLGTGANEKLFF TGCGCCAGCAGCTTGGGCACAGGGGCTAATGAAAAACTGTTTTTT
few TRBJ2-3 . TRBV24-1 CATSDTRGDTQYF TGCGCCACCAGTGACACAAGAGGAGATACGCAGTATTTT
many TRBJ2-3 . TRBV12-3/TRBV12-4 CASSLLGRPGTDTQYF TGTGCCAGCAGTTTACTGGGGAGACCAGGCACAGATACGCAGTATTTT
. TRBJ2-2 . TRBV25-1 CASSVPGTLNTGELFF TGTGCCAGCAGTGTACCCGGGACTCTGAACACCGGGGAGCTGTTTTTT
many TRBJ2-5 . TRBV10-3 CAIGTSGPAKETQYF TGTGCCATCGGGACTTCAGGACCCGCCAAAGAGACCCAGTACTTC
few TRBJ1-6 TRBD1 TRBV12-3/TRBV12-4 CASSPDRVSNSPLHF TGTGCCAGCAGTCCAGACAGGGTGAGCAATTCACCCCTCCACTTT
many TRBJ2-3 TRBD1 TRBV5-1 CASKRQGTDTQYF TGCGCCAGCAAGAGACAGGGGACAGATACGCAGTATTTT
few TRBJ2-7 . TRBV6-5 CASSYSNRESRQYF TGTGCCAGCAGTTACTCGAACAGGGAATCGAGGCAGTACTTC
few TRBJ1-2 . TRBV20-1 CSARGQSFGYTF TGCAGTGCTAGGGGCCAGTCTTTTGGCTACACCTTC
few TRBJ2-7 . TRBV30 CAWSARGQFRF TGTGCCTGGAGTGCCCGAGGACAGTTTCGGTTC
. TRBJ1-2 . TRBV6-2/TRBV6-3 CASRRTTGNTVYGYTF TGTGCCAGCAGACGCACCACAGGGAACACCGTCTATGGCTACACCTTC
few TRBJ1-2 . TRBV5-1 CASSIDGGFTVFSGYTF TGCGCCAGCAGCATAGACGGGGGGTTTACGGTTTTTAGCGGCTACACCTTC
many TRBJ2-1 TRBD2 TRBV11-2 CASSLDGRGANNEQFF TGTGCCAGCAGCTTAGATGGGCGGGGGGCCAACAATGAGCAGTTCTTC
few TRBJ1-2 . TRBV7-2 CASSSGRTHNYGYTF TGTGCCAGCAGCTCGGGTAGAACCCATAACTATGGCTACACCTTC
. TRBJ2-5 . TRBV15 CATSSDATVYQETQYF TGTGCCACCAGCAGTGATGCGACGGTTTACCAAGAGACCCAGTACTTC
many TRBJ2-7 . TRBV5-1 CASSLWESLDEQYF TGCGCCAGCAGCTTATGGGAGAGCCTTGACGAGCAGTACTTC
. TRBJ2-5 TRBD2 TRBV5-6 CASSQPGTSEQETQYF TGTGCCAGCAGCCAACCCGGGACTAGCGAGCAAGAGACCCAGTACTTC
. TRBJ2-3 . TRBV20-1 CSARSELTDTQYF TGCAGTGCTAGATCGGAACTCACAGATACGCAGTATTTT
. TRBJ1-1 TRBD1 TRBV5-1 CASSPLTGANTEAFF TGCGCCAGCAGCCCATTGACAGGGGCGAACACTGAAGCTTTCTTT
few TRBJ1-1 . TRBV18 CASHPAPNTEAFF TGTGCCAGCCATCCAGCTCCGAACACTGAAGCTTTCTTT
few TRBJ1-2 . TRBV6-1 CASTRAGGEGYGYTF TGTGCCAGCACGCGCGCGGGGGGGGAGGGCTATGGCTACACCTTC
. TRBJ1-1 . TRBV20-1 CSAWPGLNTEAFF TGCAGTGCCTGGCCGGGGCTGAACACTGAAGCTTTCTTT
few TRBJ2-1 . TRBV24-1 CATSDLRGNEQFF TGTGCCACCAGTGATTTGCGGGGGAATGAGCAGTTCTTC
many TRBJ1-5 . TRBV11-1 CASSLNNDQPQHF TGTGCCAGCAGCCTAAATAATGATCAGCCCCAGCATTTT
few TRBJ2-5 TRBD1 TRBV4-3 CASSQNFGQGETQYF TGCGCCAGCAGCCAAAACTTCGGACAGGGAGAGACCCAGTACTTC
. TRBJ2-3 TRBD2 TRBV10-2 CASSIPTSGVDTQYF TGCGCCAGCAGTATCCCGACTAGCGGGGTAGATACGCAGTATTTT
few TRBJ1-4 TRBD1 TRBV7-2 CASSRQGRIAAEKLFF TGTGCCAGCAGTCGACAGGGCAGAATAGCGGCTGAAAAACTGTTTTTT
. TRBJ2-2 . TRBV28 CAIVVTGELFF TGTGCCATCGTCGTAACCGGGGAGCTGTTTTTT
few TRBJ2-4 . TRBV5-1 CASREDLRQNIQYF TGCGCCAGCAGGGAGGACCTTCGACAAAACATTCAGTACTTC
many TRBJ2-3 TRBD2 TRBV7-2 CASSLAGAGGATDTQYF TGTGCCAGCAGCTTAGCGGGAGCGGGGGGAGCCACAGATACGCAGTATTTT
few TRBJ1-5 . TRBV7-2 CASSSVDSPNQPQHF TGTGCCAGCAGCTCGGTTGACAGCCCCAATCAGCCCCAGCATTTT
. TRBJ2-1 . TRBV20-1 CSASLGAGSYNEQFF TGCAGTGCTAGCCTGGGGGCGGGGTCCTACAATGAGCAGTTCTTC
few TRBJ2-3 . TRBV12-3/TRBV12-4 CASSVGQTDTQYF TGTGCCAGCAGCGTAGGACAAACCGATACGCAGTATTTT
. TRBJ2-5 . TRBV18 CASSRTGQGETQYF TGTGCCAGCTCACGAACAGGGCAAGGCGAGACCCAGTACTTC
many TRBJ2-3 . TRBV20-1 CSAPTLDTQYF TGCAGTGCCCCGACTTTAGATACGCAGTATTTT
. TRBJ2-1 TRBD2 TRBV18 CASSPGTSGRMEQFF TGTGCCAGCTCACCCGGGACTAGCGGACGAATGGAGCAGTTCTTC
many TRBJ2-3 TRBD2 TRBV18 CASSPPTSGRTDTQYF TGTGCCAGCTCACCACCGACTAGCGGGAGGACAGATACGCAGTATTTT
many TRBJ2-7 . TRBV28 CASSRGSSIHEQYF TGTGCCAGCAGTCGGGGGAGCTCAATTCACGAGCAGTACTTC
. TRBJ2-1 . TRBV24-1 CATSDPAGSYNEQFF TGTGCCACCAGTGATCCCGCCGGGTCCTACAATGAGCAGTTCTTC
. TRBJ1-1 TRBD1 TRBV10-3 CAISDSGQGDTEAFF TGTGCCATCAGTGACTCAGGACAGGGGGACACTGAAGCTTTCTTT
many TRBJ2-3 TRBD1 TRBV5-1 CASQGTASTDTQYF TGCGCCAGCCAAGGGACAGCGAGCACAGATACGCAGTATTTT
few TRBJ1-5 . TRBV4-3 CASSPSVGRPQHF TGCGCCAGCAGCCCCTCCGTGGGTAGGCCCCAGCATTTT
many TRBJ1-4 . TRBV5-1 CASRRKSGEKLFF TGCGCCAGCAGAAGGAAGTCGGGGGAAAAACTGTTTTTT